Presented here are 28 T cell receptor beta chains from one specimen sequenced in a study of cytomegalovirus exposure and HLA in healthy donors. Profiled with immunoSEQ multiplex PCR; TCRdb holds only in-frame clones, not every one. The data hold approximately 270,000 clones, with 86% observed a single time. The sequencing sample was made of PBMCs. Receptor source: a woman younger than 30 in good health and CMV-seronegative.

The chain joins TRBV30 to TRBJ2-1; 8 bases agree with TRBD2. Germline V gene sequence: CDR1 GTSNPN, CDR2 SVGIG (reference sequence). The CDR3 spans 18 residues. V shed 5 bases and J 0 bases; nucleotides not matched to a gene: 15. CDR3 sequence reads: CAWETGTSTRFSYNEQFF. In nucleotides, the CDR3 is TGTGCCTGGGAGACCGGGACTAGTACTAGATTCTCCTACAATGAGCAGTTCTTC.

CDR3 coding DNA: TGTGCCAGCAGCTTAGGGCAGGGGGCCACTGAAGCTTTCTTT. This encodes CASSLGQGATEAFF. This sequence joins TRBV7-2 and TRBJ1-1; 8 bases match TRBD1. V gave up 1 base and J gave up 4 bases; unmatched junction bases: 2. This CDR3 is 14 amino acids long. Germline V lookup: CDR1 SGHTA, CDR2 FQGNSA.

The chain recombines TRBV7-2 with TRBJ2-3; TRBD2 agrees at 7 bases. Germline CDR1 reads SGHTA; CDR2 reads FQGNSA. The length of the CDR3 is 14 residues. The ends lost 6 bases at V and 5 bases at J; junction bases unmatched: 8. The CDR3 nucleotides read TGTGCCAGCAGTTACGGACTAGTGGAAGATACGCAGTATTTT. Translation gives CASSYGLVEDTQYF. Supplemented by reference TRBV7-2 and TRBJ2-3, the full variable domain reads GAGVSQSPSNKVTEKGKDVELRCDPISGHTALYWYRQSLGQGLEFLIYFQGNSAPDKSGLPSDRFSAERTGGSVSTLTIQRTQQEDSAVYLCASSYGLVEDTQYFGPGTRLTVL.

This chain links TRBV7-8 with TRBJ1-5; D perhaps matches TRBD1 (5 bases). Deletions cut 0 bases from V and 0 bases from J, with 9 bases between. The CDR3 length is 16 residues. CDR1 is SGHVS, CDR2 FQNEAQ, per germline. This CDR3 is CASSLAWGLSNQPQHF. Written as DNA, the CDR3 is TGTGCCAGCAGCTTAGCGTGGGGCCTTAGCAATCAGCCCCAGCATTTT. Full variable domain (remainder filled in from reference TRBV7-8 and TRBJ1-5): GAGVSQSPRYKVAKRGQDVALRCDPISGHVSLFWYQQALGQGPEFLTYFQNEAQLDKSGLPSDRFFAERPEGSVSTLKIQRTQQEDSAVYLCASSLAWGLSNQPQHFGDGTRLSIL.

Of note for this clone: The junction departs from the called germline gene at one end, perhaps through a read error. V is TRBV30 and J is TRBJ2-4; D is possibly TRBD1 (6 bases). The CDR3 spans 12 residues. Germline CDR1 reads GTSNPN; CDR2 reads SVGIG (reference sequence). CDR3: CAWSVGAQGKIF. The CDR3, as DNA: TGTGCCTGGAGTGTAGGGGCCCAGGGGAAAATCTTC.

This clone was observed a single time. The J gene is TRBJ2-3, the V gene TRBV10-1; D is unresolved. The CDR3 sequence is 13 residues long. V was pared by 0 bases and J by 6 bases, with 7 bases between. In germline, CDR1 is WNHNN, CDR2 SYGVQD (reference sequence). Here the CDR3 DNA reads TGCGCCAGCAGTGAGTCGTACCGGGATACGCAGTATTTT. Amino acids: CASSESYRDTQYF.

V is TRBV18 and J is TRBJ2-1; maybe TRBD2 (6 bases). This CDR3 is 15 amino acids long. The germline V and J ends were trimmed by 2 bases and 2 bases, with 10 bases remaining between them. In germline, CDR1 is KGHSH, CDR2 LQKENI. CDR3 sequence: CASSPDRLAYNEQFF. In DNA form, the CDR3 reads TGTGCCAGCTCACCAGACAGACTAGCCTACAATGAGCAGTTCTTC.

The chain employs TRBV5-1 and TRBJ1-5; D is unresolved. Germline V gene data show CDR1 as SGHRS and CDR2 as YFSETQ. The CDR3 consists of 15 residues. Deletions cut 0 bases from V and 5 bases from J, with 12 bases between. The CDR3 reads CASSLDAGVHQPQHF. Written as DNA, the CDR3 is TGCGCCAGCAGCTTGGATGCGGGAGTCCATCAGCCCCAGCATTTT.

V gene TRBV9 combines with J gene TRBJ2-3; TRBD2 agrees at 10 bases. CDR1 is SGDLS and CDR2 is YYNGEE in the germline V gene. CDR3 length: 19 residues. The J segment lost 4 bases and the V segment lost 4 bases, leaving 18 bases of the junction unmatched. The CDR3 region has the DNA TGTGCCAGCAGCACCCCTCCGGGACTAGCGTCCCACCCCGCAGATACGCAGTATTTT. Protein: CASSTPPGLASHPADTQYF.

This chain uses TRBV7-2 with TRBJ1-5, with a possible D match to TRBD1 (5 bases). This CDR3 spans 13 amino acids. Germline assignment: CDR1 SGHTA and CDR2 FQGNSA. Trimming shortened V by 5 bases and J by 1 base, and 6 bases separated the two germline ends. DNA for the CDR3: TGTGCCAGCAGCCGACAGAGCAATCAGCCCCAGCATTTT. As protein: CASSRQSNQPQHF.

The chain couples TRBV19 to TRBJ2-7, with a tentative D call TRBD2 (6 bases). Germline CDR1 LNHDA, CDR2 SQIVND (reference sequence). The ends were cut back, 3 bases at V and 3 bases at J, with 12 bases in the middle. CDR3 length equals 14 residues. The CDR3 DNA follows: TGTGCCAGTAGTATCAATTGGGGAGGCTACGAGCAGTACTTC. Translated: CASSINWGGYEQYF. Using reference TRBV19 and TRBJ2-7 for the parts outside the CDR3, the full variable domain is DGGITQSPKYLFRKEGQNVTLSCEQNLNHDAMYWYRQDPGQGLRLIYYSQIVNDFQKGDIAEGYSVSREKKESFPLTVTSAQKNPTAFYLCASSINWGGYEQYFGPGTRLTVT.

The V call is TRBV5-1, the J call TRBJ2-2, with 7 positions matching TRBD1. The germline V gene encodes CDR1 SGHRS and CDR2 YFSETQ. V lost 7 bases, J lost 6 bases, and 6 bases stayed unmatched. The CDR3 has 13 amino acids. This CDR3 is CASEPGGSGELFF. In nucleotides, the CDR3 is TGCGCCAGCGAGCCAGGGGGTTCCGGGGAGCTGTTTTTT.

V and J are TRBV19 and TRBJ1-2; tentative D call: TRBD1 (6 bases). This CDR3 has 15 residues. Trimming took off 10 bases at V and 4 bases at J, with 22 bases between the two ends. The V gene's germline CDR1 is LNHDA and CDR2 SQIVND (reference sequence). CDR3 amino acids: CATRYRGGETYGYTF. Written as DNA, the CDR3 is TGTGCCACTAGATACCGGGGGGGCGAAACCTATGGCTACACCTTC.

The rearrangement joins TRBV7-2 to TRBJ1-5, with D maybe TRBD1 (6 bases). The CDR3 spans 14 residues. Per germline, CDR1 SGHTA and CDR2 FQGNSA. The ends were cut back, 4 bases at V and 7 bases at J, with 14 bases in the middle. The CDR3 loop reads CASSSGDRGQPQHF. The CDR3 DNA sequence: TGTGCCAGCAGCTCAGGGGATAGGGGCCAGCCCCAGCATTTT.

The V gene is TRBV5-4, the J gene TRBJ1-2; no clear D. The CDR3 totals 15 residues. Trimming shortened V by 4 bases and J by 7 bases, and 20 bases separated the two germline ends. Germline CDR1 reads SGHNT; CDR2 reads YYREEE (reference sequence). CDR3 sequence reads: CASSPPSQDFGGYTF. The DNA of the CDR3 is TGTGCCAGCAGCCCTCCTTCCCAGGATTTCGGTGGCTACACCTTC.

The V call is TRBV4-1, the J call TRBJ2-7, with 14 bases aligning to TRBD2. From germline, CDR1 is MGHRA and CDR2 YSYEKL. The length of the CDR3 is 19 residues. V was clipped by 3 bases and J by 8 bases; unmatched bases: 18. The CDR3 DNA sequence: TGCGCCAGCAGCCAGGTTACCGGGACTAGCGGGAGCCCTTTAGCTAAGCAGTACTTC. Translation: CASSQVTGTSGSPLAKQYF.

A single count supports this clone. V is TRBV28 and J is TRBJ1-2; D gene ambiguous. The V gene's germline CDR1 is MDHEN and CDR2 SYDVKM. V gave up 3 bases and J gave up 4 bases, with 6 bases separating them. CDR3 length: 12 amino acids. The DNA of the CDR3 is TGTGCCAGCAGTTTCAGTTCCTATGGCTACACCTTC. This codes for CASSFSSYGYTF.

This chain joins TRBV6-5 and TRBJ1-4; D gene ambiguous. Trimming took 5 bases from V and 2 from J, leaving 12 bases between them. Germline V gene sequence: CDR1 MNHEY, CDR2 SVGAGI. This CDR3 spans 15 amino acids. CDR3 in DNA: TGTGCCAGCAGTGGACTGACAAGTACTAATGAAAAACTGTTTTTT. It is translated as CASSGLTSTNEKLFF.

This chain connects TRBV7-9 to TRBJ2-1, with D possibly TRBD2 on 5 matching bases. CDR3 length: 14 residues. Trimming cost V 6 bases and J 8 bases, with 17 bases left between them. The germline CDR1 and CDR2 sequences are SEHNR and FQNEAQ (reference sequence). CDR3 sequence: CASSSGGSGDEQFF. The CDR3, as DNA: TGTGCCAGCAGTTCCGGCGGGTCGGGCGATGAGCAGTTCTTC. Combining the CDR3 with reference TRBV7-9 and TRBJ2-1 gives the whole variable domain DTGVSQNPRHKITKRGQNVTFRCDPISEHNRLYWYRQTLGQGPEFLTYFQNEAQLEKSRLLSDRFSAERPKGSFSTLEIQRTEQGDSAMYLCASSSGGSGDEQFFGPGTRLTVL.

The chain has TRBV19 and TRBJ2-7; maybe TRBD1 (6 bases). Trimming stripped 5 bases from V and 7 bases from J, with 15 bases between. The CDR3 is 13 amino acids. The germline CDR1 and CDR2 sequences are LNHDA and SQIVND (reference sequence). CDR3 sequence: CASSHYRAGEQYF. In DNA, the CDR3 is TGTGCCAGTAGTCACTACAGGGCAGGTGAGCAGTACTTC.

For the CDR3, the DNA is TGTGCCAGCAGTGGGGGCCCCTCGTCCGTAGAGACCCAGTACTTC. Translated, it gives CASSGGPSSVETQYF. The chain links TRBV2 to TRBJ2-5, with D possibly matching TRBD1 (5 bases). Germline V gene data show CDR1 as SNHLY and CDR2 as FYNNEI. The CDR3 has 15 residues. V was pared by 4 bases and J by 4 bases, with 16 bases between.

The J gene is TRBJ1-5, the V gene TRBV10-1; D uncertain. From germline, CDR1 is WNHNN and CDR2 SYGVQD (reference sequence). Trimming took 3 bases from V and 7 from J, leaving 7 bases between them. The CDR3 runs 12 residues. CDR3 DNA: TGCGCCAGCAGTGAAACCGGGCAGCCCCAGCATTTT. Translation: CASSETGQPQHF.

V is TRBV4-3 and J is TRBJ1-5; D uncertain. V lost 0 bases to trimming and J lost 0 bases, with 9 bases between them. The CDR3 runs to 16 residues. Germline CDR1 and CDR2: LGHNA and YSLEER. As DNA, the CDR3 is TGCGCCAGCAGCCAAGATTATTTCGGTAGCAATCAGCCCCAGCATTTT. Translation gives CASSQDYFGSNQPQHF.

This clone is judged medium-sized (0.01 to 0.1%). V is TRBV4-1 and J is TRBJ1-3; 10 bases are shared with TRBD1. Trimming removed 4 bases from V and 3 bases from J; junction bases left unmatched: 3. The CDR3 runs 15 residues. The germline gives CDR1 MGHRA, CDR2 YSYEKL. The CDR3 sequence is CASSRDRGGGNTIYF. The CDR3 DNA reads TGCGCCAGCAGCCGGGACAGGGGTGGTGGAAACACCATATATTTT.

This chain uses TRBV4-1 with TRBJ1-1; TRBD1 matches 9 bases. Germline V gene data show CDR1 as MGHRA and CDR2 as YSYEKL. V shed 1 base, J shed 11 bases, and the junction held 11 bases outside the gene matches. CDR3 length: 15 residues. CDR3 coding DNA: TGCGCCAGCAGCCAAGCGTGGACAGGGGATAGTGAGGCTTTCTTT. Translated, it gives CASSQAWTGDSEAFF.

In regard to this clone: Other DNA sequences of this sample code for an identical CDR3. CDR3 sequence (DNA): TGTGCCAGTAGTTTAGCGGGAGGGCCCTACAATGAGCAGTTCTTC. Translated, it gives CASSLAGGPYNEQFF. The chain joins TRBV19 to TRBJ2-1, with 11 bases aligning to TRBD2. Germline values: CDR1 LNHDA, CDR2 SQIVND (reference sequence). The CDR3 loop spans 15 amino acids. V was pared by 5 bases and J by 2 bases, with 2 bases of the junction left unmatched.

J is TRBJ2-2 and V is TRBV7-2; 7 nucleotides line up with TRBD2. Looked up from germline, CDR1 is SGHTA and CDR2 is FQGNSA. Trimming removed 5 bases from V and 3 bases from J; junction bases left unmatched: 6. The CDR3 is 15 residues long. The CDR3 loop reads CASSPLGRDTGELFF. CDR3 in DNA: TGTGCCAGCAGCCCACTTGGGAGGGACACCGGGGAGCTGTTTTTT.

The genes are TRBV15 and TRBJ1-4, with unresolved D. Trimming took off 3 bases at V and 7 bases at J, with 18 bases between the two ends. This CDR3 is 16 amino acids long. The germline V gene encodes CDR1 LNHNV and CDR2 YYDKDF (reference sequence). The CDR3 nucleotides are TGTGCCACCAGCAGCCCCGAGGTCGCCCGGCGTGAAAAACTGTTTTTT. Translated, it gives CATSSPEVARREKLFF.